The next 27 T cell receptor beta chains were all read from a single sample in a study of blood T cell repertoires in COVID-19. Sequencing used immunoSEQ multiplex PCR; TCRdb keeps in-frame clones, though not all of them. The sample holds about 80,000 clones; more than 65% are singletons and the top ten take less than 15%. The sequenced sample consisted of peripheral blood. These receptors were taken from an elderly man with acute or convalescent COVID-19.

V gene TRBV5-1 combines with J gene TRBJ1-2, with a tentative D call TRBD1 (6 bases). CDR3 length equals 14 residues. V was cut by 0 bases and J by 4 bases, with 10 bases left in between. The germline V gene has CDR1 SGHRS and CDR2 YFSETQ. The chain's CDR3 is CASSLGGQTYGYTF. The CDR3 DNA sequence: TGCGCCAGCAGCTTGGGTGGACAGACCTATGGCTACACCTTC. Complete variable domain (other parts from reference TRBV5-1 and TRBJ1-2): KAGVTQTPRYLIKTRGQQVTLSCSPISGHRSVSWYQQTPGQGLQFLFEYFSETQRNKGNFPGRFSGRQFSNSRSEMNVSTLELGDSALYLCASSLGGQTYGYTFGSGTRLTVV.

For the CDR3, the DNA is TGTGCCAGCAGCTCTCGACAGGGGGCAGGAGAGACCCAGTACTTC. This translates into CASSSRQGAGETQYF. The chain employs TRBV7-3 and TRBJ2-5; 10 positions match TRBD1. This CDR3 has 15 amino acids. V lost 4 bases to trimming and J lost 4 bases; unmatched junction nucleotides: 6. The germline CDR1 and CDR2 sequences are SGHTA and FQGTGA.

This chain uses TRBV4-1 with TRBJ2-3, with 10 positions matching TRBD2. This CDR3 contains 16 residues. CDR1 is MGHRA, CDR2 YSYEKL, per germline. Trimming cost V 2 bases and J 1 base; bases outside gene matches: 3. The CDR3 nucleotides read TGCGCCAGCAGCCAACCCGGGACTAGCGGCACAGATACGCAGTATTTT. Its translation is CASSQPGTSGTDTQYF.

This clone was recorded only once. The chain links TRBV20-1 to TRBJ2-4; possible D gene TRBD1, 5 bases. CDR1 is DFQATT, CDR2 SNEGSKA, per germline (reference sequence). The CDR3 covers 15 residues. Between the trimmed V and J ends, which lost 3 bases and 0 bases, there was a span of 12 bases. Here the CDR3 reads CSASPRALAKNIQYF. In DNA form, the CDR3 reads TGCAGTGCTAGTCCCAGGGCACTAGCCAAAAACATTCAGTACTTC.

The chain joins TRBV2 to TRBJ1-6; 8 bases agree with TRBD1. This CDR3 contains 17 residues. CDR1 and CDR2 from the germline V gene are SNHLY and FYNNEI. Trimming cost V 5 bases and J 9 bases; bases outside gene matches: 15. The CDR3 here is CASSPRTGRAGGSPLHF. The DNA for the CDR3 is TGTGCCAGCAGTCCGCGGACAGGGAGGGCTGGGGGTTCACCCCTCCACTTT.

The gene calls are TRBV19 and TRBJ2-7, with 9 bases fitting TRBD1. From germline, CDR1 is LNHDA and CDR2 SQIVND (reference sequence). The ends lost 5 bases at V and 2 bases at J; junction bases unmatched: 10. This CDR3 region has 16 residues. The CDR3, as DNA: TGTGCCAGTAGTGCCCACTCCGGGACAGGGACCTACGAGCAGTACTTC. This translates into CASSAHSGTGTYEQYF.

This clone was detected a few times. The chain joins TRBV15 to TRBJ1-1; D not resolved. V was cut by 1 base and J by 1 base, with 10 bases left in between. This CDR3 spans 15 amino acids. Germline V CDR1 and CDR2: LNHNV, YYDKDF (reference sequence). The CDR3 DNA sequence: TGTGCCACCAGCAGAGTGATAGGAGGGAACACTGAAGCTTTCTTT. Its protein product is CATSRVIGGNTEAFF.

This chain links TRBV9 with TRBJ2-2; D is unresolved. V was pared by 0 bases and J by 7 bases, with 7 bases between. CDR1 is SGDLS and CDR2 is YYNGEE in the germline V gene. The CDR3 covers 13 residues. In DNA, the CDR3 is TGTGCCAGCAGCGTAGGTCCGGGCGGGGAGCTGTTTTTT. As protein: CASSVGPGGELFF.

The chain employs TRBV19 and TRBJ2-3; TRBD2 agrees at 9 bases. V lost 6 bases and J lost 1; bases outside the gene matches: 5. The length of the CDR3 is 15 residues. Germline CDR1 LNHDA, CDR2 SQIVND (reference sequence). This chain's CDR3 is CASRVAGARTDTQYF. CDR3 DNA: TGTGCCAGTAGGGTAGCGGGGGCCCGCACAGATACGCAGTATTTT.

The rearrangement links TRBV6-1 to TRBJ2-7; no reliable D call. Germline values: CDR1 MNHNS, CDR2 SASEGT. The V and J ends lost 1 base and 2 bases respectively, with 12 bases between them. CDR3 length equals 15 residues. This CDR3 is CASSEDPGWAYEQYF. DNA of the CDR3: TGTGCCAGCAGTGAAGATCCGGGTTGGGCCTACGAGCAGTACTTC.

This clone was seen just once. The chain links TRBV2 to TRBJ1-4; D uncertain. This CDR3 is 14 amino acids long. Trimming took off 4 bases at V and 3 bases at J, with 9 bases between the two ends. CDR1 is SNHLY and CDR2 is FYNNEI in the germline V gene. The CDR3 is CASSGAISNEKLFF. In nucleotides, the CDR3 is TGTGCCAGCAGTGGGGCTATCTCTAATGAAAAACTGTTTTTT. Based on the CDR3 plus reference TRBV2 and TRBJ1-4, the full variable domain is EPEVTQTPSHQVTQMGQEVILRCVPISNHLYFYWYRQILGQKVEFLVSFYNNEISEKSEIFDDQFSVERPDGSNFTLKIRSTKLEDSAMYFCASSGAISNEKLFFGSGTQLSVL.

This chain joins TRBV3-1 (or the pseudogene TRBV3-2) and TRBJ2-5; 9 nucleotides match TRBD1. This CDR3 comprises 14 residues. The trim removed 4 bases at V and 3 bases at J, leaving 3 bases unmatched. Germline V gene sequence: CDR1 LGHDT, CDR2 YNNKEL (reference sequence). The DNA of the CDR3 is TGTGCCAGCAGCCCCGGGACAGGGAAAGAGACCCAGTACTTC. It encodes CASSPGTGKETQYF.

The chain uses TRBV6-5 and TRBJ1-1, with 8 bases aligning to TRBD1. The V gene's germline CDR1 is MNHEY and CDR2 SVGAGI. Unmatched junction bases numbered 11, after V lost 6 bases and J lost 5 bases. The CDR3 spans 15 residues. The CDR3 loop is CASRGQGAGTTEAFF. The CDR3 DNA sequence: TGTGCCAGCAGAGGACAGGGTGCCGGGACGACTGAAGCTTTCTTT.

The J gene is TRBJ1-1, the V gene TRBV19; a possible D gene is TRBD1 (6 bases). Germline CDR1 and CDR2: LNHDA and SQIVND (reference sequence). V was clipped by 6 bases and J by 4 bases, with 15 bases between them. This CDR3 has 14 residues. The CDR3 DNA follows: TGTGCCAGTAGGACGGAGGGGGGGGTCACTGAAGCTTTCTTT. Translation: CASRTEGGVTEAFF. Drawing the rest from reference TRBV19 and TRBJ1-1, the complete variable domain is DGGITQSPKYLFRKEGQNVTLSCEQNLNHDAMYWYRQDPGQGLRLIYYSQIVNDFQKGDIAEGYSVSREKKESFPLTVTSAQKNPTAFYLCASRTEGGVTEAFFGQGTRLTVV.

The chain combines TRBV6-1 with TRBJ1-3; unclear D gene. Per the germline V gene, CDR1 is MNHNS and CDR2 is SASEGT. This CDR3 region has 16 residues. Trimming removed 3 bases from V and 4 bases from J, with 16 bases in between. The CDR3 spells CASSDRERSIGNTIYF. The CDR3 coding sequence is TGTGCCAGCAGTGATAGGGAGAGATCAATAGGAAACACCATATATTTT.

This clone was detected only a few times. This sequence joins TRBV2 and TRBJ1-2, with TRBD1 matching over 8 bases. The CDR3 sequence is 14 residues long. Germline-derived CDR1 and CDR2 are SNHLY and FYNNEI. The V and J ends lost 5 bases and 7 bases, in that order; junction bases with no gene match: 9. DNA for the CDR3: TGTGCCAGCAGTAGCTGGACAGGGTTAGCTGGCTACACCTTC. Encoded protein: CASSSWTGLAGYTF.

The chain joins TRBV5-4 to TRBJ1-1; TRBD1 matches at 7 bases. This CDR3 contains 13 residues. Losses at the gene ends were 2 bases for V and 4 bases for J; bases not matched to a gene: 2. Germline V lookup: CDR1 SGHNT, CDR2 YYREEE (reference sequence). CDR3: CASSFNRGTEAFF. The CDR3, as DNA: TGTGCCAGCAGCTTTAACAGGGGCACTGAAGCTTTCTTT.

The chain links TRBV5-6 to TRBJ1-4, with 7 bases that match TRBD1. V was pared by 5 bases and J by 8 bases, with 15 bases of the junction left unmatched. The length of the CDR3 is 16 residues. Germline CDR1 reads SGHDT; CDR2 reads YYEEEE. CDR3 residues: CASSRPSGTDIEKLFF. The CDR3 DNA reads TGTGCCAGCAGTCGCCCTTCCGGGACAGACATCGAAAAACTGTTTTTT.

The rearrangement uses TRBV29-1 and TRBJ1-1, with D hard to call. V was trimmed by 4 bases and J by 0 bases, leaving 15 bases between them. The V gene's germline CDR1 is SQVTM and CDR2 ANQGSEA. The CDR3 loop spans 15 amino acids. CDR3 DNA: TGCAGCGTTGGCGCCGAGGGCGGCGTGAACACTGAAGCTTTCTTT. Encoded protein: CSVGAEGGVNTEAFF.

The chain is built from TRBV29-1 and TRBJ2-3, with 9 bases matching TRBD1. J was trimmed by 6 bases and V by 7 bases; bases with no gene match: 8. Germline values: CDR1 SQVTM, CDR2 ANQGSEA. The CDR3 loop spans 13 amino acids. The CDR3 bases are TGCAGCGGAGGACAGGGGCGAGGTGATACGCAGTATTTT. As protein: CSGGQGRGDTQYF.

V and J are TRBV5-1 and TRBJ2-5, with 8 positions matching TRBD1. The germline V gene encodes CDR1 SGHRS and CDR2 YFSETQ. This CDR3 spans 16 amino acids. After removal of 0 bases from V and 6 bases from J, the junction contained 10 bases not matched to a gene. CDR3 DNA: TGCGCCAGCAGCTTGGGTGGACAGGGAGAAAAGAAGACCCAGTACTTC. Translated: CASSLGGQGEKKTQYF.

In regard to this clone: Within the sample, other DNA sequences also encode this same CDR3. The chain is built from TRBV6-5 and TRBJ2-7, with 10 nucleotides matching TRBD1. V lost 2 bases and J lost 0; bases outside the gene matches: 1. The CDR3 has 15 residues. Looked up from germline, CDR1 is MNHEY and CDR2 is SVGAGI. The chain's CDR3 is CASSYRDRGSYEQYF. The CDR3 region has the DNA TGTGCCAGCAGTTACCGGGACAGGGGCTCCTACGAGCAGTACTTC.

CDR3: CASSKHRVGQPQHF. As DNA, the CDR3 is TGTGCCAGCAGCAAGCACAGGGTGGGTCAGCCCCAGCATTTT. The gene calls are TRBV5-6 and TRBJ1-5; D perhaps matches TRBD1 (6 bases). This CDR3 is 14 amino acids long. CDR1 is SGHDT and CDR2 is YYEEEE in the germline V gene. The germline V and J ends were trimmed by 4 bases and 6 bases, with 14 bases remaining between them. The variable domain in full, completed from reference TRBV5-6 and TRBJ1-5, reads DAGVTQSPTHLIKTRGQQVTLRCSPKSGHDTVSWYQQALGQGPQFIFQYYEEEERQRGNFPDRFSGHQFPNYSSELNVNALLLGDSALYLCASSKHRVGQPQHFGDGTRLSIL.

The chain uses TRBV5-1 and TRBJ2-5, with 7 bases matching TRBD1. Losses at the gene ends were 2 bases for V and 5 bases for J; bases not matched to a gene: 6. There are 14 residues in the CDR3. Germline-derived CDR1 and CDR2 are SGHRS and YFSETQ. The CDR3 sequence is CASSFDRVRETQYF. In DNA form, the CDR3 reads TGCGCCAGCAGCTTTGACAGGGTGCGGGAGACCCAGTACTTC.

V usage is TRBV2 and J usage is TRBJ2-4, with no clear D. CDR1 is SNHLY, CDR2 FYNNEI, per germline. CDR3 length: 13 residues. The germline V and J ends were trimmed by 6 bases and 1 base, with 7 bases remaining between them. The CDR3 here is CASSGLAKNIQYF. For the CDR3, the DNA is TGTGCCAGCAGCGGGTTGGCCAAAAACATTCAGTACTTC.

The rearrangement uses TRBV19 and TRBJ2-1; TRBD2 is a possible D gene (6 bases). CDR3 length equals 13 residues. The germline gives CDR1 LNHDA, CDR2 SQIVND (reference sequence). V lost 5 bases and J lost 6, with 11 bases in between. CDR3 in amino acids: CASSFRTTNEQFF. The CDR3 DNA follows: TGTGCCAGTAGTTTTCGGACTACCAATGAGCAGTTCTTC.

The chain links TRBV30 to TRBJ2-6; D perhaps matches TRBD1 (5 bases). CDR3 length: 17 residues. CDR1 and CDR2 (germline): GTSNPN, SVGIG (reference sequence). Trimming shortened V by 3 bases and J by 2 bases, and 17 bases separated the two germline ends. This CDR3 is CAWRRGRTRAGANVLTF. For the CDR3, the DNA is TGTGCCTGGAGGCGAGGAAGGACAAGGGCTGGGGCCAACGTCCTGACTTTC.